The 15 T cell receptor beta chains in this list originate from one sample, sequenced in a study of blood T cell repertoires in COVID-19. Sequencing used immunoSEQ multiplex PCR; TCRdb keeps in-frame clones, though not all of them. The sample has roughly 140,000 clones; 80% to 85% are singletons. The specimen sequenced was peripheral blood. Every receptor here comes from a human donor in a cohort sampled during active COVID-19.

The chain is built from TRBV7-2 and TRBJ2-7; unclear D gene. The CDR3 is made up of 14 amino acids. Trimming took 1 base from V and 0 from J, leaving 7 bases between them. The germline CDR1 and CDR2 sequences are SGHTA and FQGNSA. CDR3 sequence reads: CASSLETTSYEQYF. Here the CDR3 DNA reads TGTGCCAGCAGCTTAGAGACAACCTCCTACGAGCAGTACTTC. The whole variable domain, remainder taken from reference TRBV7-2 and TRBJ2-7, is GAGVSQSPSNKVTEKGKDVELRCDPISGHTALYWYRQSLGQGLEFLIYFQGNSAPDKSGLPSDRFSAERTGGSVSTLTIQRTQQEDSAVYLCASSLETTSYEQYFGPGTRLTVT.

The chain is built from TRBV3-1 (or the pseudogene TRBV3-2) and TRBJ2-1, with a weak D call TRBD2 (7 bases). Trimming pared 4 bases from V and 3 bases from J, leaving 19 bases between. The CDR3 has 17 residues. Germline lookup yields CDR1 LGHDT and CDR2 YNNKEL (reference sequence). The CDR3 is CASSPQGGAEHYNEQFF. The CDR3 DNA reads TGTGCCAGCAGCCCCCAAGGGGGGGCGGAACACTACAATGAGCAGTTCTTC.

J is TRBJ1-2 and V is TRBV5-6; possibly TRBD1 for D (5 bases). Trimming pared 3 bases from V and 0 bases from J, leaving 15 bases between. The V gene's germline CDR1 is SGHDT and CDR2 YYEEEE. This CDR3 region has 16 residues. CDR3 loop: CASSSTGTPANYGYTF. DNA of the CDR3: TGTGCCAGCAGCTCAACTGGGACTCCCGCTAACTATGGCTACACCTTC. Full variable domain (outside the CDR3, taken from reference TRBV5-6 and TRBJ1-2): DAGVTQSPTHLIKTRGQQVTLRCSPKSGHDTVSWYQQALGQGPQFIFQYYEEEERQRGNFPDRFSGHQFPNYSSELNVNALLLGDSALYLCASSSTGTPANYGYTFGSGTRLTVV.

The gene calls are TRBV27 and TRBJ2-7; TRBD1 agrees at 11 bases. There are 16 residues in the CDR3. V lost 4 bases and J lost 4; bases outside the gene matches: 9. CDR1 and CDR2 from the germline V gene are MNHEY and SMNVEV (reference sequence). The CDR3 DNA follows: TGTGCCAGCAGTTCGCTAGGGACAGGGGGGTCATACGAGCAGTACTTC. This sequence encodes CASSSLGTGGSYEQYF.

The chain employs TRBV7-9 and TRBJ1-2, with a possible D match to TRBD1 (5 bases). Trimming shortened V by 5 bases and J by 6 bases, and 16 bases separated the two germline ends. Germline V gene sequence: CDR1 SEHNR, CDR2 FQNEAQ (reference sequence). CDR3 length: 14 amino acids. The DNA for the CDR3 is TGTGCCAGCAGCCCAGTGGGACTTTGGGATGGCTACACCTTC. This gives the protein CASSPVGLWDGYTF.

The CDR3 region has the DNA TGCACCGCAGAGGGATTCTATGGCTACACCTTC. Amino acid sequence: CTAEGFYGYTF. This chain joins TRBV20-1 and TRBJ1-2; D is uncertain. Germline CDR1 is DFQATT and CDR2 is SNEGSKA (reference sequence). There are 11 residues in the CDR3.

V is TRBV27 and J is TRBJ1-2; D is perhaps TRBD1 (6 bases). V lost 6 bases and J lost 6, with 14 bases in between. The germline V gene encodes CDR1 MNHEY and CDR2 SMNVEV (reference sequence). CDR3 size: 13 residues. CDR3 sequence reads: CASSRQVGDGYTF. In DNA, the CDR3 is TGTGCCAGCAGCCGACAGGTTGGAGATGGCTACACCTTC.

The chain combines TRBV19 with TRBJ2-7; 8 nucleotides match TRBD1. CDR3 length: 16 amino acids. Germline CDR1 LNHDA, CDR2 SQIVND (reference sequence). With V trimmed by 5 bases and J by 0 bases, 9 bases remained unmatched. The CDR3 DNA sequence: TGTGCCAGTAGTCCCTCCGGACAGGGTCTCTCCTACGAGCAGTACTTC. Its protein is CASSPSGQGLSYEQYF.

The V and J genes are TRBV30 and TRBJ1-1; D unresolved. The CDR3 extends over 13 amino acids. The ends were cut back, 3 bases at V and 1 base at J, with 9 bases in the middle. Germline V gene lookup returns CDR1 GTSNPN and CDR2 SVGIG (reference sequence). CDR3 bases: TGTGCCTGGAGAGGCGGAGGGAACACTGAAGCTTTCTTT. This translates into CAWRGGGNTEAFF.

This clone was counted ten times or more. The rearrangement joins TRBV14 to TRBJ1-2; no clear D gene. CDR1 and CDR2 (germline): SGHDN, FVKESK. The CDR3 sequence is 15 residues long. The V end was cut by 1 base, the J end by 2 bases, with 11 bases between. The CDR3 nucleotides read TGTGCCAGCAGCCAAGTCCGGGGATGGAACTATGGCTACACCTTC. Its protein product is CASSQVRGWNYGYTF.

This chain uses TRBV5-6 with TRBJ1-1; D call uncertain. The germline V gene has CDR1 SGHDT and CDR2 YYEEEE. Trimming left V 3 bases short and J 4 bases short, with 10 bases between. The CDR3 consists of 13 residues. CDR3 loop: CASSYRFRTEAFF. CDR3 sequence (DNA): TGTGCCAGCAGCTATCGGTTTCGCACTGAAGCTTTCTTT.

The gene calls are TRBV6-6 and TRBJ1-1; possible D gene TRBD1, 6 bases. V shed 2 bases and J shed 1 base, with 8 bases lying between them. Germline-derived CDR1 and CDR2 are MNHNY and SVGAGI (reference sequence). This CDR3 spans 14 amino acids. The CDR3 spells CASSYPGQNTEAFF. CDR3 bases: TGTGCCAGCAGTTACCCGGGACAGAACACTGAAGCTTTCTTT.

The rearrangement links TRBV27 to TRBJ1-5; a possible D gene is TRBD1 (6 bases). CDR1 and CDR2 from the germline V gene are MNHEY and SMNVEV (reference sequence). The CDR3 is made up of 15 amino acids. Trimming shortened V by 0 bases and J by 7 bases, and 13 bases separated the two germline ends. This chain's CDR3 is CASSLSRGGGQPQHF. For the CDR3, the DNA is TGTGCCAGCAGTTTATCGCGCGGGGGGGGCCAGCCCCAGCATTTT.

The CDR3 DNA follows: TGTGCCAGCTCACCGGGACAGAGCTCCTACAATGAGCAGTTCTTC. Its protein product is CASSPGQSSYNEQFF. The rearrangement joins TRBV18 to TRBJ2-1; 7 positions match TRBD1. The CDR3 extends over 15 amino acids. V lost 3 bases and J lost 0; bases outside the gene matches: 2. CDR1 KGHSH and CDR2 LQKENI come from the germline V gene.

V gene TRBV5-1 combines with J gene TRBJ2-3; 11 bases map to TRBD1. The CDR3 totals 19 residues. V shed 7 bases, J shed 2 bases, and the junction held 18 bases outside the gene matches. CDR1 and CDR2 (germline): SGHRS, YFSETQ. The DNA for the CDR3 is TGCGCCAGCCTTCTAGGGGGACAGGGGGTCTACGGACTCACAGATACGCAGTATTTT. Encoded protein: CASLLGGQGVYGLTDTQYF.